This TCR beta chain was documented in a study of blood T cells in healthy people across ages (dated by TCRdb to about 2015). For context, the study as a whole: In model experiments, roughly one uniquely barcoded TCR beta cDNA molecule per two T cells was captured by template switching. The donors were split into four age groups: young (average approximately 16 years), middle-aged (around 40), aged (over 55) and long-lived (roughly 88). To avoid experimental bias, donors of different ages were distributed randomly across sequencing lanes. The study analyzed two additional independent replicas of 1 million unique cDNA reads from the same blood draw for two donors, one aged 18 to 29 and one aged 80 or older. Using deep sequencing normalized with unique cDNA molecular identifiers, the study measured how TCR beta repertoire diversity changes with age.

The paper as a whole reports these results and caveats: Because profiling used bulk unsorted PBMCs, naive and antigen-experienced compartments could not be compared conclusively. Estimates of total diversity from one million sequenced T cells were regarded as lower bounds and underestimates. As age increased, observed TCR beta diversity per million T cells dropped in a roughly linear way, and a significant reduction was already evident by age 40. The long-lived group showed more naive CD4+ T cells, fewer expanded clones and increased TCR diversity than the aged group, suggesting age selection. Observed TCR beta diversity correlated strongly with the percentage of naive T cells measured by flow cytometry. Because the CMV infection status of the donors was unknown, age-related changes in expanded clonotypes may potentially have been confounded.

The method was 5' RACE. The reads were generated on an Illumina HiSeq 2500. A second PCR of about 6 to 12 cycles was run with a J-beta primer mix and a sample-barcoded 5' primer. Each TCR beta cDNA molecule received a unique molecular identifier from a template-switch 5' adaptor carrying 12 random nucleotides. Each sample yielded at least 3 million CDR3-containing paired-end reads. First-strand cDNA synthesis was performed from all RNA using the Mint cDNA synthesis kit, with priming by a TRBC-specific oligonucleotide. All cDNA was treated with uracil-DNA glycosylase and then went through a first 18-cycle PCR with the universal primers M1SS and BC2_uni_R. The paper's processing steps were these. For normalization, 1 million high-quality reads were randomly selected from each sample, with every read carrying a distinct molecular identifier. Instead of being binned into consensus sequences, reads with shared molecular identifiers were discarded. MiTCR, with a Q25 quality threshold and the strictest error-elimination algorithm, was used for CDR3 identification, clonotype clustering and error correction. A nonparametric unseen species model with Euler transformation was used to estimate a lower bound on total TCR beta diversity. The public reads were reanalyzed by TCRdb: fastp trimming at Q25, MiXCR alignment, in-frame beta chains only. Rows are combined by CDR3 protein, so each entry shows the most common genes and DNA. TCRdb's processing, not the authors', yielded these V and J calls. This sample is represented by about 600,000 distinct CDR3 sequences; less than 60% of them were singletons. Jointly, the top ten make up 20% to 25% of the sample.

On this clonotype itself: Its antigen is still unknown. Base-call qualities are not available, and no considerably larger clone is one nucleotide away.

The donors were around 39 Caucasian individuals from Russia, aged 6 to 90 years, who were systemically healthy. Around 10 milliliters of peripheral blood were drawn from each donor into EDTA-treated Vacutainer tubes. Ficoll-Paque density-gradient centrifugation was used to isolate PBMCs, with at least 6.5 million per sample. Total RNA was extracted from PBMCs with Trizol reagent, with at least 6 micrograms obtained per sample. The percentages of naive CD45RAhigh/CD27high T cells were determined by flow cytometry on a PBMC aliquot from every donor. The source material was blood. This TCR came from an elderly man in good health.

The DNA sequence is as follows: TGTGCCAGCAGTTACCTCCGAGGGCCCTACGAGCAGTACTTC. Protein translation: CASSYLRGPYEQYF. The chain links TRBV6-2 or TRBV6-3 with TRBJ2-7; TRBD2 is perhaps the D gene, given 5 matching bases. The CDR3 starts with the cysteine, ends with the phenylalanine, and has 14 residues. Here the CDR3 DNA is all that survives: 42 bases in frame from base 1. The germline ends are 10 bases apart after V is trimmed by 2 bases and J by 2 bases. In the germline V gene, CDR1 corresponds to MNHEY and CDR2 to SVGEGT.